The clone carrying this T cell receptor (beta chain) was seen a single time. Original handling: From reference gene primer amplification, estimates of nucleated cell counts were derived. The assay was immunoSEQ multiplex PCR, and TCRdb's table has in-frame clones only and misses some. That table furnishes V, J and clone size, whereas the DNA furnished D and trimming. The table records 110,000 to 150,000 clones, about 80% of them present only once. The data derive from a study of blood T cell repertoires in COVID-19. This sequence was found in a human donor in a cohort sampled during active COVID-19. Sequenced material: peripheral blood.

CDR3 loop: CASSLLTSGAGTGEQFF. In DNA, the CDR3 is TGTGCCAGCAGCTTATTAACTAGCGGGGCAGGCACGGGAGAGCAGTTCTTC. The chain employs TRBV11-2 and TRBJ2-1, with 10 positions matching TRBD2. The V segment lost 2 bases and the J segment 10 bases; nucleotides outside the gene matches: 14. Per the germline V gene, CDR1 is SGHAT and CDR2 is FQNNGV. This CDR3 region has 17 residues.